The present T cell receptor (beta chain) was sequenced within a study of cytomegalovirus exposure and HLA in healthy donors. As concerns this clone: The antigen is not known.

The PCR contained 60 Vbeta and 13 Jbeta primers. Clones were sequenced by immunoSEQ multiplex PCR, and TCRdb holds only the in-frame ones, with some missing. The sample records about 120,000 clones, about 85% being singletons. CDR1 and CDR2 (germline): GTSNPN, SVGIG (reference sequence). Trimming took 2 bases from V and 5 from J, leaving 10 bases between them. The CDR3 is 13 amino acids. Whole-study results and caveats: In vitro assays verified that three CMV-associated chains recognized CMV antigens specifically. Some highly shared sequence variants likely arose as a pipeline artifact. The study carried out a later analysis of TCR beta sequences. It associated 15,000 to 20,000 of them with specific HLA alleles at a false discovery rate of 0.05. Most CMV-associated TCR beta chains were later found to appear HLA-restricted.

The chain links TRBV30 to TRBJ2-1; a possible D gene is TRBD1 (5 bases). The origin of this receptor is a man aged 18 to 29 in good health and CMV-seropositive. Sequencing was carried out using PBMCs. The CDR3 DNA reads TGTGCCTGGAGTAAGTTCAGGGACAATGAGCAGTTCTTC. Translation gives CAWSKFRDNEQFF.